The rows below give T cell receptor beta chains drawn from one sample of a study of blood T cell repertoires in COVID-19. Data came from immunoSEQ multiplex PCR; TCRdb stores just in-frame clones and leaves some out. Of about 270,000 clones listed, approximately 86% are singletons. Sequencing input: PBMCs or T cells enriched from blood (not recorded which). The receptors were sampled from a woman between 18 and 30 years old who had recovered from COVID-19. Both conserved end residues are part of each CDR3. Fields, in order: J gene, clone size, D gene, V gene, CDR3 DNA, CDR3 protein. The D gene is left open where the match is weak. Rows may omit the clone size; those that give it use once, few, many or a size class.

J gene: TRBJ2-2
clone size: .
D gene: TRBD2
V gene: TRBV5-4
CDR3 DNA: TGTGCCAGCAGCTTGGGACCGGGGGGGCACGCCGGGGAGCTGTTTTTT
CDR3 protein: CASSLGPGGHAGELFF

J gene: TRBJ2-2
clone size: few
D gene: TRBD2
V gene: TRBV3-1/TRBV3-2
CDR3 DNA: TGTGCCAGCAGCCAAGATACTAGCGGGGGGGCCGGGGAGCTGTTTTTT
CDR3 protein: CASSQDTSGGAGELFF

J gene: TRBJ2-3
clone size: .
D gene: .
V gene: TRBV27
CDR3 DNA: TGTGCCAGCAGTTTTAGAGTGAGAGATACGCAGTATTTT
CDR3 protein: CASSFRVRDTQYF

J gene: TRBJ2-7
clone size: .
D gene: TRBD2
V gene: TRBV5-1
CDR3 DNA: TGCGCCAGCAGCTTGGGGGGACTAGCGGGAGCCGAGCAGTACTTC
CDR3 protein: CASSLGGLAGAEQYF

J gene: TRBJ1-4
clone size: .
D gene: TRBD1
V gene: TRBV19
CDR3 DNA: TGTGCCAGTAATCCGGGACAGGCCAATAATGAAAAACTGTTTTTT
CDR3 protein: CASNPGQANNEKLFF

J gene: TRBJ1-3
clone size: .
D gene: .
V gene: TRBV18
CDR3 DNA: TGTGCCAGCTCACCAGAGAGGGCTGGAAACACCATATATTTT
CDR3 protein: CASSPERAGNTIYF

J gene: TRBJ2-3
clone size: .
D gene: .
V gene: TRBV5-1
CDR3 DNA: TGCGCCAGCAGGGCCCTCAGCGTTAGCACAGATACGCAGTATTTT
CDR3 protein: CASRALSVSTDTQYF

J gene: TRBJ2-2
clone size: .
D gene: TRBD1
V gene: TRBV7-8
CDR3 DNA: TGTGCCAGCAGCTTGGCCGGGACAGGGGACCACCGGGAGCTGTTTTTT
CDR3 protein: CASSLAGTGDHRELFF

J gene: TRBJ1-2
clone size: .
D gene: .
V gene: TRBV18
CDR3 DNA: TGTGCCAGCTCGCCTGGCGCGGCAGTGGGCTACACCTTC
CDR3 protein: CASSPGAAVGYTF

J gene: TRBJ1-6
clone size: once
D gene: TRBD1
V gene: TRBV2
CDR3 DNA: TGTGCCAGCAGCTTACGACAGGGGATAAGTTCACCCCTCCACTTT
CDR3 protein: CASSLRQGISSPLHF

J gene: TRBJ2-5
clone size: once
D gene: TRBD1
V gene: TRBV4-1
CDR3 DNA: TGCGCCAGCAGCCAACCCAGGGGGATTCTGGAAGAGACCCAGTACTTC
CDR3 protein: CASSQPRGILEETQYF

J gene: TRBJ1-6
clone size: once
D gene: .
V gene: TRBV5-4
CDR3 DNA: TGTGCCAGCAGCTGGGTGGACACCCCTTCGCCCCTCCACTTT
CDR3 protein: CASSWVDTPSPLHF

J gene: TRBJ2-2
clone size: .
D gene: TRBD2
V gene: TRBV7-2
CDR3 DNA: TGTGCCAGCAGCACGGGACTAGCGGGAACCGGGGAGCTGTTTTTT
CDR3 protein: CASSTGLAGTGELFF

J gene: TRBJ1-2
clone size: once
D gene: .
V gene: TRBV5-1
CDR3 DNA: TGCGCCAGCAGCTTGGGGCACGGAGGGAATGGCTACACCTTC
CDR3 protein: CASSLGHGGNGYTF

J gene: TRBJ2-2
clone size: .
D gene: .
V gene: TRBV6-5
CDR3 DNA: TGTGCCAGCAGTTACGGGACTTACACCGGGGAGCTGTTTTTT
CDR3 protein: CASSYGTYTGELFF

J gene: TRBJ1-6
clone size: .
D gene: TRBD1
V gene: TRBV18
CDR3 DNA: TGTGCCAGCGCAGAACGACAGGGCGAGGATTCACCCCTCCACTTT
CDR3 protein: CASAERQGEDSPLHF

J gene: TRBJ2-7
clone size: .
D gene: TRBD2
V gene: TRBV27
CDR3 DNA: TGTGCCAGCAGCCCAGCGGGGGGACTTTATTACGAGCAGTACTTC
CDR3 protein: CASSPAGGLYYEQYF

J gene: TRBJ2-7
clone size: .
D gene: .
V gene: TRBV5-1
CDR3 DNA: TGCGCCAGCAGCTTGAATGCCGGGAGTAGTTCCTACGAGCAGTACTTC
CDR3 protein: CASSLNAGSSSYEQYF

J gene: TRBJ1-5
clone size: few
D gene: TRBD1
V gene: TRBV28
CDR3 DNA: TGTGCCAGCAGAACTGACAGGGCCTTCAATCAGCCCCAGCATTTT
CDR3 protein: CASRTDRAFNQPQHF

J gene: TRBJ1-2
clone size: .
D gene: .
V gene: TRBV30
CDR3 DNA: TGTGCCTCTCGGGTAGCCGGGGATGGCTACACCTTC
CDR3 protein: CASRVAGDGYTF

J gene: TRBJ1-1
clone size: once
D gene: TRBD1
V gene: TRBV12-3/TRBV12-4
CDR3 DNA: TGTGCCAGCACCTTTCAGGACAGGAACGAAGCTTTCTTT
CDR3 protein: CASTFQDRNEAFF

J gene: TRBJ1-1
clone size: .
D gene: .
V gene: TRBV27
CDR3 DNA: TGTGCCAGCAGTTATCTCCGGACTTCGAACACTGAAGCTTTCTTT
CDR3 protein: CASSYLRTSNTEAFF

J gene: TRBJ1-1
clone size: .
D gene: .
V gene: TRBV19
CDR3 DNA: TGTGCCAGTAGTACCCAGTCGAACACTGAAGCTTTCTTT
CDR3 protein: CASSTQSNTEAFF

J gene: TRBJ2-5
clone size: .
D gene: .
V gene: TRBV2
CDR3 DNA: TGTGCCAGCAGGGCTCGGGGGTCCTTTCAAGAGACCCAGTACTTC
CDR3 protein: CASRARGSFQETQYF

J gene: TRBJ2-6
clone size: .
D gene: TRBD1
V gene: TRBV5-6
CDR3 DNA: TGTGCCAGCAGCTTCCCAGGGGGCTCTGGGGCCAACGTCCTGACTTTC
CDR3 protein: CASSFPGGSGANVLTF

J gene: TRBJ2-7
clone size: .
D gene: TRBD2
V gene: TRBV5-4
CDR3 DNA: TGTGCCAGCAGCCCTCGGGGGGGGTCCTACGAGCAGTACTTC
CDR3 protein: CASSPRGGSYEQYF

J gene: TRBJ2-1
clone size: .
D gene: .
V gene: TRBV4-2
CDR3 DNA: TGTGCCAGCAGCCAACCCGGACCAGGGAATGAGCAGTTCTTC
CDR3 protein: CASSQPGPGNEQFF

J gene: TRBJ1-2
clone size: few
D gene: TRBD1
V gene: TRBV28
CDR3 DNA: TGTGCCAGCAGAAACCAGGGACAGGGCGTTGGCTACACCTTC
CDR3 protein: CASRNQGQGVGYTF

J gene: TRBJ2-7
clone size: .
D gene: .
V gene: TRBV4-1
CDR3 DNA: TGCGCCAGCAGCCTACAGGGAAGCTCCTACGAGCAGTACTTC
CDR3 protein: CASSLQGSSYEQYF

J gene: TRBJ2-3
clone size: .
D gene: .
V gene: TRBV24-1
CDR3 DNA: TGTGCCACCAGTGTTAGTCTCGAGGGAGCGGCAGATACGCAGTATTTT
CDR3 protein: CATSVSLEGAADTQYF

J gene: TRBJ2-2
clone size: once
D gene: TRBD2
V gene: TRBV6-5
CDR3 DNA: TGTGCCAGCAGACCTAGCGGGGCAGCCGGGGAGCTGTTTTTT
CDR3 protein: CASRPSGAAGELFF

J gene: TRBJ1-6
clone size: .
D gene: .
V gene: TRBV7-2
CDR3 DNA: TGTGCCAGCAGCAAATACCCCGAGGGTAATTCACCCCTCCACTTT
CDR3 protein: CASSKYPEGNSPLHF

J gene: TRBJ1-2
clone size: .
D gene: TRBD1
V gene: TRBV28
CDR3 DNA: TGTGCCAGCAGTTTCCCGCCACAGGGGAACTATGGCTACACCTTC
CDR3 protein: CASSFPPQGNYGYTF

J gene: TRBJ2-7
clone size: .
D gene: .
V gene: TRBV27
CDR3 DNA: TGTGCCAGCCATGGGGGCCGGGAGCAGTACTTC
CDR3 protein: CASHGGREQYF

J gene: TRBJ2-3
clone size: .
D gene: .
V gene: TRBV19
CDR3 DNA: TGTGCCAGTAGTATAGGAGCGGGTGCTAGCACAGATACGCAGTATTTT
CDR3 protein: CASSIGAGASTDTQYF

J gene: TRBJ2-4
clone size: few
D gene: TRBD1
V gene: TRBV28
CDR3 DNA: TGTGCCAGCAGTGCACAGGGGGCGGCCAAAAACATTCAGTACTTC
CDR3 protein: CASSAQGAAKNIQYF

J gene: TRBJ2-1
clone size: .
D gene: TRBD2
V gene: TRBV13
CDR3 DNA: TGTGCCAGCAGCTTCAGTTTTAGCGGGAGCGTGGGACAACAATATGAGCAGTTCTTC
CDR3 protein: CASSFSFSGSVGQQYEQFF

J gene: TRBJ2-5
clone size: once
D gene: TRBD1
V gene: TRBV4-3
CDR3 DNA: TGCGCCAGCAGCCAGGAGGACAGGGGAGGTGAGACCCAGTACTTC
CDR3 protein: CASSQEDRGGETQYF

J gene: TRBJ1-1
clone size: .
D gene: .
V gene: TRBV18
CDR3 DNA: TGTGCCAGCTCACAGACGGAGGACACTGAAGCTTTCTTT
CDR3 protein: CASSQTEDTEAFF

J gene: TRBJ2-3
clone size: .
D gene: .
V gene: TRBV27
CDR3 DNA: TGTGCCAGCAGTTTGGCGGCCTCACCCGCAGATACGCAGTATTTT
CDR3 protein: CASSLAASPADTQYF

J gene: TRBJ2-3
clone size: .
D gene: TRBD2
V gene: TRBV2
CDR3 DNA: TGTGCCAGCAGACTCGAAAGCGGGACCGATACGCAGTATTTT
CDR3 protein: CASRLESGTDTQYF

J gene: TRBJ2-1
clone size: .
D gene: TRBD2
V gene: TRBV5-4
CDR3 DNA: TGTGCCAGCAGCTTTAGCGGGAGGAGCTCCTACAATGAGCAGTTCTTC
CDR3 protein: CASSFSGRSSYNEQFF

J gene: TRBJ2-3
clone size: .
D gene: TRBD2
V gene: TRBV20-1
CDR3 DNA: TGCAGTGCTAGTTCAGCTAGCGGGGGGGACACAGATACGCAGTATTTT
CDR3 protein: CSASSASGGDTDTQYF

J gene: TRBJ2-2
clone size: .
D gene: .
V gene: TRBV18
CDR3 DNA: TGTGCCAGCTCACCGGGTCAGGACACACAAGCCGGGGAGCTGTTTTTT
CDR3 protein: CASSPGQDTQAGELFF